A single T cell receptor beta chain is shown here with its context. Its target is unknown. CD4+ T cells were isolated untouched, about 97.7% pure. Some clones are missing from TCRdb's copy, which holds only in-frame ones; the method was immunoSEQ multiplex PCR. The profile shows about 110,000 clones, approximately 92% of them singletons. These data are taken from a study of T cell repertoires and HLA-DP antigens. Trimming at V came to 3 bases and at J to 0 bases, leaving 4 bases not matched to a gene. Germline values: CDR1 SGHTA, CDR2 FQGNSA. The CDR3 consists of 16 residues. General study findings and limits: The CD4+ repertoire was not split into naive and memory.

The chain combines TRBV7-2 with TRBJ2-1, with TRBD1 identical over 8 bases. The clonotype was recovered from a woman in her late teens or twenties in good health and CMV-seronegative. The specimen sequenced was CD4+ T cells from PBMCs. CDR3 in DNA: TGTGCCAGCAGCTTCGCCGGGACAGGCTCCTACAATGAGCAGTTCTTC. Translated, it gives CASSFAGTGSYNEQFF.